Described below is a single TCR beta chain sequence and its context. This specimen belongs to a study of blood T cell repertoires in COVID-19. Clones were sequenced by immunoSEQ multiplex PCR, and TCRdb holds only the in-frame ones, with some missing. The data show about 220,000 clones, approximately 78% seen once. Trimming shortened V by 5 bases and J by 10 bases, and 11 bases separated the two germline ends. Germline-derived CDR1 and CDR2 are LGHNT and FRNRAP. CDR3 size: 11 residues. The chain uses TRBV12-5 and TRBJ1-2; D uncertain. Input material: peripheral blood. This TCR came from a woman older than 75 with COVID-19, enrolled during active disease. This chain's CDR3 is CASGISWAYTF. The CDR3 region has the DNA TGTGCTAGTGGTATTTCGTGGGCCTACACCTTC.